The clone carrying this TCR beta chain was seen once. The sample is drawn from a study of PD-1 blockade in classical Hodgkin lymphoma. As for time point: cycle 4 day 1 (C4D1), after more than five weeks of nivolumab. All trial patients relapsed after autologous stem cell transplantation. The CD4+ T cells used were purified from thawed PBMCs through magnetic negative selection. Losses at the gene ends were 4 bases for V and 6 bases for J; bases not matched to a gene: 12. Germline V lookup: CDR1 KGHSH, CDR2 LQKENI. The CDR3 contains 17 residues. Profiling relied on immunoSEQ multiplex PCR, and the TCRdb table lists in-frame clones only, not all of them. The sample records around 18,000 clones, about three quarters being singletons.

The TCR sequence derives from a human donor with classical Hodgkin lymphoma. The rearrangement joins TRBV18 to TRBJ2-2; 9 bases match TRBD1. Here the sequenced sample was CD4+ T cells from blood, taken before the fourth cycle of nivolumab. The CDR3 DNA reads TGTGCCAGCTCACGTCAACAGGGGGCGGCTGGTGCCGGGGAGCTGTTTTTT. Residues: CASSRQQGAAGAGELFF.